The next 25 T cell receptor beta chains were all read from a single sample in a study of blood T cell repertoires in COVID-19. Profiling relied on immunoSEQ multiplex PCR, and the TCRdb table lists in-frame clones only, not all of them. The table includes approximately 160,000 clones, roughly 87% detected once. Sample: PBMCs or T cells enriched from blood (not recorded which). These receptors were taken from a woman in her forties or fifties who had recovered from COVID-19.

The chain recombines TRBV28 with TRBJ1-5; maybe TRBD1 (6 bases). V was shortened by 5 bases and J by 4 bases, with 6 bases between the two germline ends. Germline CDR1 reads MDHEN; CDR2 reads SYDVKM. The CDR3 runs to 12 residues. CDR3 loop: CASSQGNQPQHF. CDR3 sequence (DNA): TGTGCCAGCAGTCAGGGGAATCAGCCCCAGCATTTT.

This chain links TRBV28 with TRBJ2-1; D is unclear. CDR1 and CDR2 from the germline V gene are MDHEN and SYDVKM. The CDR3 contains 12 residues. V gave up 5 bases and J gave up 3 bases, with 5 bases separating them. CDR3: CASSKHYNEQFF. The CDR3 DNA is TGTGCCAGCAGTAAACACTACAATGAGCAGTTCTTC.

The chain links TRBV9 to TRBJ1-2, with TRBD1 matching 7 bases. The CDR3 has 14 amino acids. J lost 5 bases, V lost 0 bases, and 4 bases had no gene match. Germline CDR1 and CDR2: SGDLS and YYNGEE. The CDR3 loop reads CASSVGGQSYGYTF. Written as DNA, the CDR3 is TGTGCCAGCAGCGTAGGGGGACAGTCTTATGGCTACACCTTC.

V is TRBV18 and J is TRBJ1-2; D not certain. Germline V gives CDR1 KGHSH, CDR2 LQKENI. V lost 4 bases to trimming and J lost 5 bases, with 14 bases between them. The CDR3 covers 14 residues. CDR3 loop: CASSLDPGVYGYTF. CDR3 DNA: TGTGCCAGCTCACTAGACCCCGGGGTGTATGGCTACACCTTC.

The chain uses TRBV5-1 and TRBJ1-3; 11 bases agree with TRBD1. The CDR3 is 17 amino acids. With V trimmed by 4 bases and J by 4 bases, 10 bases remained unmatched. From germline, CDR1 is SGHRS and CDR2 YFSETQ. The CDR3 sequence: CASSTLGQGASGNTIYF. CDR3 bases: TGCGCCAGCAGCACGTTAGGACAGGGGGCTTCAGGAAACACCATATATTTT.

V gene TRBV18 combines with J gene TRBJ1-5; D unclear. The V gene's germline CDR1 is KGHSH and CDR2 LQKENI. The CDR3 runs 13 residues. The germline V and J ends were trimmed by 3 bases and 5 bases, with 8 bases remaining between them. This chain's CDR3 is CASSPTRDQPQHF. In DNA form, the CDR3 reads TGTGCCAGCTCACCCACGAGGGATCAGCCCCAGCATTTT.

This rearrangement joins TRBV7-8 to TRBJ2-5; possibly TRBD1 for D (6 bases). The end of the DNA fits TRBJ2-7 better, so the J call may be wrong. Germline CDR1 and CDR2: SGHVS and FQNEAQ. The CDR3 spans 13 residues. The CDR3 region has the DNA TGTGCCAGCAGCCCCAGAACAGGGTCCGAGCAGTACTTC. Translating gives CASSPRTGSEQYF.

The CDR3 DNA is TGTGCCAGTGGGACTAGCGTTAACAATGAGCAGTTCTTC. The encoded protein is CASGTSVNNEQFF. The V gene is TRBV2, the J gene TRBJ2-1; 10 bases map to TRBD2. The CDR3 runs to 13 residues. Germline CDR1 reads SNHLY; CDR2 reads FYNNEI. After removal of 9 bases from V and 5 bases from J, the junction contained 4 bases not matched to a gene.

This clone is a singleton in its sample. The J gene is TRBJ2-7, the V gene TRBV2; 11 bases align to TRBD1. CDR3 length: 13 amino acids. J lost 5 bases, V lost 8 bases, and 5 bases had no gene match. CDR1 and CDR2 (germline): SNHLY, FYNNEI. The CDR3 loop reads CASGGDRGNEQYF. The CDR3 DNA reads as TGTGCCAGCGGGGGGGACAGGGGGAACGAGCAGTACTTC.

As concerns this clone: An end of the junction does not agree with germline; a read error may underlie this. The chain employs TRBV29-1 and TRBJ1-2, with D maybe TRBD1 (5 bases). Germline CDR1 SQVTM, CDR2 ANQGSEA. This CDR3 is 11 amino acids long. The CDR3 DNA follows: TGCAGCGTTGAGGGGTTGGGGGGGTCCCCCTTC. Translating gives CSVEGLGGSPF.

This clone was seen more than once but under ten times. The CDR3 here is CASSGTSGINEQFF. CDR3 DNA sequence: TGTGCCAGCAGTGGGACTAGCGGGATTAATGAGCAGTTCTTC. V is TRBV2 and J is TRBJ2-1; 12 bases map to TRBD2. V lost 4 bases to trimming and J lost 7 bases; unmatched junction nucleotides: 2. The germline gives CDR1 SNHLY, CDR2 FYNNEI. The CDR3 is made up of 14 amino acids. Full variable domain (outside the CDR3, taken from reference TRBV2 and TRBJ2-1): EPEVTQTPSHQVTQMGQEVILRCVPISNHLYFYWYRQILGQKVEFLVSFYNNEISEKSEIFDDQFSVERPDGSNFTLKIRSTKLEDSAMYFCASSGTSGINEQFFGPGTRLTVL.

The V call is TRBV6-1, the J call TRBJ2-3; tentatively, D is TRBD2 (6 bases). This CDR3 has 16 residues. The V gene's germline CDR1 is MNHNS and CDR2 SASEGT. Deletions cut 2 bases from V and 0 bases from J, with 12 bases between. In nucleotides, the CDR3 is TGTGCCAGCAGTGAAAGGGTTGGGGGGAGCACAGATACGCAGTATTTT. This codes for CASSERVGGSTDTQYF.

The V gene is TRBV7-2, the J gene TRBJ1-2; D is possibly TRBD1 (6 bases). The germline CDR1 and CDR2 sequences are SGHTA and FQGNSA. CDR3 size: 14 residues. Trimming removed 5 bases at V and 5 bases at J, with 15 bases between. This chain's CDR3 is CASSRDTGGYGYTF. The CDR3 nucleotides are TGTGCCAGCAGCCGGGACACGGGGGGGTATGGCTACACCTTC.

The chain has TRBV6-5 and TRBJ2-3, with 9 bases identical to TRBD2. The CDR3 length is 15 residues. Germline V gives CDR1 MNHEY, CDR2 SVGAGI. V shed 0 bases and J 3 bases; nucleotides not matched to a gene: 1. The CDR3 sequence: CASSYSSGRTDTQYF. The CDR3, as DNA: TGTGCCAGCAGTTACTCCAGCGGGAGGACAGATACGCAGTATTTT.

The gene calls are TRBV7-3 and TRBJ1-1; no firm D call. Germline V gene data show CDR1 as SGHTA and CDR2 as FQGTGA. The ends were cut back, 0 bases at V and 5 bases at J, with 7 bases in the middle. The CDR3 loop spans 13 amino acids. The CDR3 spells CASSLTVQTEAFF. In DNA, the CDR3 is TGTGCCAGCAGCTTAACGGTTCAGACTGAAGCTTTCTTT.

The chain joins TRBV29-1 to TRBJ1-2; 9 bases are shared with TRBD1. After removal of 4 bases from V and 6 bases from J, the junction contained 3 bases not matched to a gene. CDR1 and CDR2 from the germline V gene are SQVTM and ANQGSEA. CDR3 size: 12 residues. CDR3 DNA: TGCAGCGTTGGGACAGGGGTTGATGGCTACACCTTC. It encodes CSVGTGVDGYTF.

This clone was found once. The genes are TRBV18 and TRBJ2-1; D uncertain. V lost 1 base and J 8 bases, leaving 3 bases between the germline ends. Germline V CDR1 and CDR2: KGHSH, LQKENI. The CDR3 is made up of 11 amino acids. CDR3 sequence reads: CASSPLDEQFF. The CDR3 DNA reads TGTGCCAGCTCACCACTAGATGAGCAGTTCTTC.

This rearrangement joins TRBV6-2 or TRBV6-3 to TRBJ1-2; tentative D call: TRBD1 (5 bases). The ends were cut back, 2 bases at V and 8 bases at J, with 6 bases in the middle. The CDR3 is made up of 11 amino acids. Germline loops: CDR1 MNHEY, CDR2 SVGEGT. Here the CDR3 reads CASSYTGGYTF. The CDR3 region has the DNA TGTGCCAGCAGTTACACAGGCGGCTACACCTTC.

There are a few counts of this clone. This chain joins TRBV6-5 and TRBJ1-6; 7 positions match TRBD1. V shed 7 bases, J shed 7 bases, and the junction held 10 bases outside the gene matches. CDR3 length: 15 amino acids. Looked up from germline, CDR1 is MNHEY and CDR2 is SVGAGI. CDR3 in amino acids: CASTLTGDRNSPLHF. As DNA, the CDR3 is TGTGCCAGCACCCTTACGGGGGACAGAAATTCACCCCTCCACTTT.

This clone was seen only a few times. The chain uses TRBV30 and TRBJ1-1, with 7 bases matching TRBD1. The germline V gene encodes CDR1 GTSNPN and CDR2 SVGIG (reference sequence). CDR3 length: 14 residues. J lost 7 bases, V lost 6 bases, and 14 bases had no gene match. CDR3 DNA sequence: TGTGCCTGTAGACAGGGAACCGCGTACAGTGAAGCTTTCTTT. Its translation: CACRQGTAYSEAFF.

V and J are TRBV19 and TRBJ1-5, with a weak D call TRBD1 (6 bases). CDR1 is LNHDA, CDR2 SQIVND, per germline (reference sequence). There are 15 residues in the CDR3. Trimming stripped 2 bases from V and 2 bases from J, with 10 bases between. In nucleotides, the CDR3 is TGTGCCAGTAGTATAAGGGAGGGGGGCAATCAGCCCCAGCATTTT. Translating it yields CASSIREGGNQPQHF.

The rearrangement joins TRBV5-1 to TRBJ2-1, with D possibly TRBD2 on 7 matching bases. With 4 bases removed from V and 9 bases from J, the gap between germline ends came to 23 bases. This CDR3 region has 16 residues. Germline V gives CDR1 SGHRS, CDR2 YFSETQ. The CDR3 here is CASSLTAAGGAAEQFF. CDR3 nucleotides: TGCGCCAGCAGCCTAACGGCCGCTGGGGGGGCGGCTGAGCAGTTCTTC.

The CDR3 nucleotides read TGTGCCAGCTCCCAGGCCAATGAAAAACTGTTTTTT. As protein: CASSQANEKLFF. The V and J genes are TRBV28 and TRBJ1-4; D uncertain. There are 12 residues in the CDR3. Trimming stripped 8 bases from V and 5 bases from J, with 9 bases between. Germline CDR1 is MDHEN and CDR2 is SYDVKM.

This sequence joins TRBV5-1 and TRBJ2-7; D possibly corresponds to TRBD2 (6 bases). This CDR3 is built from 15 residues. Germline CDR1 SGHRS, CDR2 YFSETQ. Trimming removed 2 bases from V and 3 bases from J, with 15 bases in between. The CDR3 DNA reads TGCGCCAGCAGCTTCGGAGGGGCTGTTAGCTACGAGCAGTACTTC. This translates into CASSFGGAVSYEQYF.

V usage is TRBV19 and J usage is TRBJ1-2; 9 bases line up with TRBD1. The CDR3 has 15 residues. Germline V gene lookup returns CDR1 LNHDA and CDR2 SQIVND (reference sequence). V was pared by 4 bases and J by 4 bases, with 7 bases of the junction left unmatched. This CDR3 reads CASSTRDRASYGYTF. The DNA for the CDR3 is TGTGCCAGTAGTACCAGGGACAGGGCTTCCTATGGCTACACCTTC.